These T cell receptor beta chains were read from a single sample in a study of T cell responses to AZD1222 COVID-19 vaccine. Sequencing used immunoSEQ multiplex PCR; TCRdb keeps in-frame clones, though not all of them. The sample yields around 100,000 clones, about 92% seen once. The material sequenced was peripheral blood, taken on day 0 of AZD1222 vaccination. The receptors stem from an adult in good health. The CDR3 runs from the conserved cysteine through the conserved F or W. A D gene is named only where the DNA matches it firmly. Expanded clones get a size class; other rows say once, few or many, or leave the size out.

>TRBV10-3|-|-|TRBJ2-2
CAISEPQGDTGELFF
TGTGCCATCAGTGAGCCACAGGGAGACACCGGGGAGCTGTTTTTT
>TRBV30|TRBD2|-|TRBJ2-3
CAWSSRTSGTDTQYF
TGTGCCTGGAGTTCCCGGACTAGCGGCACAGATACGCAGTATTTT
>TRBV11-2|-|-|TRBJ1-1
CASSLDGRTNTEAFF
TGTGCCAGCAGCTTAGACGGACGGACGAACACTGAAGCTTTCTTT
>TRBV28|-|-|TRBJ1-2
CASSGDTYGYTF
TGTGCCAGCAGTGGTGACACCTATGGCTACACCTTC
>TRBV7-7|-|-|TRBJ2-1
CASSLSINNEQFF
TGTGCCAGCAGCTTATCGATAAACAATGAGCAGTTCTTC
>TRBV19|-|-|TRBJ2-7
CASSIGGGIIEQYF
TGTGCCAGTAGTATTGGCGGCGGGATTATCGAGCAGTACTTC
>TRBV2|-|once|TRBJ1-1
CASRPPGRLGTEAFF
TGTGCCAGCAGACCCCCGGGACGGCTGGGCACTGAAGCTTTCTTT
>TRBV19|-|once|TRBJ1-4
CASSIGRTVNEKLFF
TGTGCCAGTAGTATCGGACGGACAGTTAATGAAAAACTGTTTTTT
>TRBV19|TRBD1|-|TRBJ2-6
CASSRNRGLSSGANVLTF
TGTGCCAGTAGTAGGAACAGGGGGCTGAGCTCTGGGGCCAACGTCCTGACTTTC
>TRBV3-1/TRBV3-2|TRBD1|-|TRBJ1-2
CASSQVGQGGYGYTF
TGTGCCAGCAGCCAAGTGGGACAGGGGGGCTATGGCTACACCTTC
>TRBV30|-|medium-sized|TRBJ1-2
CAWGGDPNYGYTF
TGTGCCTGGGGGGGGGACCCAAACTATGGCTACACCTTC
>TRBV29-1|-|-|TRBJ2-4
CSVPGQQNIQYF
TGCAGCGTACCGGGACAACAAAACATTCAGTACTTC
>TRBV4-3|TRBD2|-|TRBJ2-3
CASSQEGGRRADTQYF
TGCGCCAGCAGCCAAGAAGGCGGGAGGAGGGCAGATACGCAGTATTTT
>TRBV6-2/TRBV6-3|-|-|TRBJ1-2
CASSPQGDHNYGYTF
TGTGCCAGCAGCCCCCAGGGAGACCATAACTATGGCTACACCTTC